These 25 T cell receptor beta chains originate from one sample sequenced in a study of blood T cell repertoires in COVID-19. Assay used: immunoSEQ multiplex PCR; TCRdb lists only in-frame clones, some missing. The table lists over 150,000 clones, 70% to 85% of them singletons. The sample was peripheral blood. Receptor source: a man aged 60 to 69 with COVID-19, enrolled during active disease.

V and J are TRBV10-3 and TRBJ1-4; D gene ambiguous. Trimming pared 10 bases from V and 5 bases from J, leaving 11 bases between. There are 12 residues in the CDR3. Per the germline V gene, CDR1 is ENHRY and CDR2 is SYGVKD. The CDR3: CASAAGNEKLFF. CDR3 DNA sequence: TGTGCCAGCGCCGCGGGGAATGAAAAACTGTTTTTT.

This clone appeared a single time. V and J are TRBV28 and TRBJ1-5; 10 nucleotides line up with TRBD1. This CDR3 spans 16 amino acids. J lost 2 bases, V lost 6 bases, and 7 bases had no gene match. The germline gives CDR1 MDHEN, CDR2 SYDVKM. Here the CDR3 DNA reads TGTGCCAGCAGCCTGGACAGGGGGAGAGGCAATCAGCCCCAGCATTTT. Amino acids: CASSLDRGRGNQPQHF.

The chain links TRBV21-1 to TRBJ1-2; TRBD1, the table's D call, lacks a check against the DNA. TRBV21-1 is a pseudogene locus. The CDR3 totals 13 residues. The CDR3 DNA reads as TGTGCCAGCAGCAAGTCAGGCACGCCGGGCTACACCTTC. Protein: CASSKSGTPGYTF.

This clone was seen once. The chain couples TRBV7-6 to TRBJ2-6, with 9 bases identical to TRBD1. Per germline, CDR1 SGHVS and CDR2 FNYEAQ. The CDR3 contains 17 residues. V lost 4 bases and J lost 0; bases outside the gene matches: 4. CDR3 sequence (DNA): TGTGCCAGCAGCTCAGGGACAGGGTACTCTGGGGCCAACGTCCTGACTTTC. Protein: CASSSGTGYSGANVLTF.

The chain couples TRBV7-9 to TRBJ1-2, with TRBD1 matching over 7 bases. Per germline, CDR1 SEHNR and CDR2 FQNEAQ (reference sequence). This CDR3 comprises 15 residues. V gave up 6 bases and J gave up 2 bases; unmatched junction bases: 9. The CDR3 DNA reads TGTGCCAGCAGTCCCGGGACAGCGATCAACTATGGCTACACCTTC. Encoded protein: CASSPGTAINYGYTF.

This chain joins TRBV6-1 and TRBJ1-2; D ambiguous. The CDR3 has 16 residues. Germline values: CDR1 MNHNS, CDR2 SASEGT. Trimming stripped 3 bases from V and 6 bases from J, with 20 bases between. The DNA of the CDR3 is TGTGCCAGCAGTGAGCTCGATTGGAGAGGGTGGGATGGCTACACCTTC. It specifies CASSELDWRGWDGYTF.

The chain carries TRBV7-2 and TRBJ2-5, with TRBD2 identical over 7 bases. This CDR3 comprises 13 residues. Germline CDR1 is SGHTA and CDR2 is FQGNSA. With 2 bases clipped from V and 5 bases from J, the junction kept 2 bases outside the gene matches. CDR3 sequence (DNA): TGTGCCAGCAGCTTAATGGGAGGGGAGACCCAGTACTTC. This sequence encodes CASSLMGGETQYF.

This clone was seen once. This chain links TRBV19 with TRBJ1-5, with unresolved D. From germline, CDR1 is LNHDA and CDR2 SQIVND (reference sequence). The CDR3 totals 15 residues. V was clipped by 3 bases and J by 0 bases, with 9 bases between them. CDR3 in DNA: TGTGCCAGTAGTATTGCAGTGGTTAGCAATCAGCCCCAGCATTTT. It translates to CASSIAVVSNQPQHF.

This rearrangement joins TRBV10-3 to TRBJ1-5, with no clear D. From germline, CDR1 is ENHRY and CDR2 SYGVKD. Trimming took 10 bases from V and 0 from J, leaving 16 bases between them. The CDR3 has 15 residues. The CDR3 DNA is TGTGCCAGCCGCCTAACAGAGAATAGCAATCAGCCCCAGCATTTT. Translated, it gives CASRLTENSNQPQHF.

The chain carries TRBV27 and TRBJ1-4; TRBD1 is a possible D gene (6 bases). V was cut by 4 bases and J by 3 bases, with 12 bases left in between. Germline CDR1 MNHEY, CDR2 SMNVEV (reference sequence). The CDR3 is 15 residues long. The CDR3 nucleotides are TGTGCCAGCAGTTCCCAGGGGCTCTCTAATGAAAAACTGTTTTTT. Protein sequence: CASSSQGLSNEKLFF.

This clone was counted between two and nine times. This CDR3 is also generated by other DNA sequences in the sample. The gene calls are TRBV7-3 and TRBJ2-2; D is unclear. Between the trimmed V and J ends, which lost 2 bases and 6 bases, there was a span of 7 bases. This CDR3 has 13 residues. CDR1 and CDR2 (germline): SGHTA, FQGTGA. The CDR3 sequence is CASSLVRAGELFF. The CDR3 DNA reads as TGTGCCAGCAGCTTAGTGCGAGCCGGGGAGCTGTTTTTT.

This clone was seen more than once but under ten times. CDR3: CASSISSMSPLHF. The CDR3 nucleotides are TGTGCCAGTAGTATCAGTTCCATGTCACCCCTCCACTTT. The rearrangement joins TRBV19 to TRBJ1-6, with unresolved D. The V and J ends lost 3 bases and 10 bases respectively, with 10 bases between them. The CDR3 length is 13 residues. CDR1 and CDR2 from the germline V gene are LNHDA and SQIVND (reference sequence).

CDR3: CASSYSANGNEQFF. In nucleotides, the CDR3 is TGTGCCAGCAGCTATAGCGCTAATGGAAATGAGCAGTTCTTC. The chain couples TRBV7-2 to TRBJ2-1; possible D gene TRBD2, 5 bases. The CDR3 is 14 amino acids. Germline assignment: CDR1 SGHTA and CDR2 FQGNSA. The V end lost 4 bases, the J end lost 7 bases, and 14 bases lay between the germline ends. The whole variable domain, remainder taken from reference TRBV7-2 and TRBJ2-1, is GAGVSQSPSNKVTEKGKDVELRCDPISGHTALYWYRQSLGQGLEFLIYFQGNSAPDKSGLPSDRFSAERTGGSVSTLTIQRTQQEDSAVYLCASSYSANGNEQFFGPGTRLTVL.

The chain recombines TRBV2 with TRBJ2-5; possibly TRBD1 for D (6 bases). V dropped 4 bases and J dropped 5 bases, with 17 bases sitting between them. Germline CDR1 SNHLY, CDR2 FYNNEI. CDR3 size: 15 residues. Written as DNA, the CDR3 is TGTGCCAGCAGTGTTGTGGGGGCCCAGGGGGAGACCCAGTACTTC. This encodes CASSVVGAQGETQYF.

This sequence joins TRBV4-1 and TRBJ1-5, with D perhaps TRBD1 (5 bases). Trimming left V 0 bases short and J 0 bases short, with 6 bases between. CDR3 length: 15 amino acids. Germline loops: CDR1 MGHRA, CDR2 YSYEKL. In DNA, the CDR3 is TGCGCCAGCAGCCAAGATAGGGGTAGCAATCAGCCCCAGCATTTT. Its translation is CASSQDRGSNQPQHF.

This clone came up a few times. The CDR3 reads CASSQDRAASGNTIYF. The CDR3 bases are TGTGCCAGCTCCCAGGACAGGGCGGCCTCTGGAAACACCATATATTTT. This chain uses TRBV18 with TRBJ1-3; 8 positions match TRBD1. Germline CDR1 reads KGHSH; CDR2 reads LQKENI. V lost 6 bases, J lost 0 bases, and 7 bases stayed unmatched. The CDR3 is 16 amino acids.

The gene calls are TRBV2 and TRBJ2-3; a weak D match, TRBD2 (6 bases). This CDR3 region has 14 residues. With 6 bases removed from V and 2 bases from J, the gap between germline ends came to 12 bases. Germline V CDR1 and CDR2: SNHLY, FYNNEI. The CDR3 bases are TGTGCCAGCAGGGACCGGGAGACCACAGATACGCAGTATTTT. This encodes CASRDRETTDTQYF.

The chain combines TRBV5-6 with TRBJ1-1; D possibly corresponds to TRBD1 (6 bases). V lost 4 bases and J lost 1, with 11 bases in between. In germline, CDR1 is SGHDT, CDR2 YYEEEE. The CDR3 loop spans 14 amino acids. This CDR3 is CASSVPQGNTEAFF. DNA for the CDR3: TGTGCCAGCAGCGTACCACAGGGGAACACTGAAGCTTTCTTT.

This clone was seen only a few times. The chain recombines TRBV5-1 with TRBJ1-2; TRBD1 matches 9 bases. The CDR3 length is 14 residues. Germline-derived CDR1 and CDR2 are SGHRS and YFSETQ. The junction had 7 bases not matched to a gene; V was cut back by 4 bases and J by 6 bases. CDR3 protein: CASSPGQGLHGYTF. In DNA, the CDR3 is TGCGCCAGCAGCCCCGGACAGGGGTTACATGGCTACACCTTC.

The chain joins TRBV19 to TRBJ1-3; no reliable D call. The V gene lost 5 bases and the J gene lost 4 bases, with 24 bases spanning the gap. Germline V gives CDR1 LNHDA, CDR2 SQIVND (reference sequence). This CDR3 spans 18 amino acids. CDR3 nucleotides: TGTGCCAGTAGTTCCCCCTATGCGCCCACGAAGCGCGGAAACACCATATATTTT. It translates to CASSSPYAPTKRGNTIYF. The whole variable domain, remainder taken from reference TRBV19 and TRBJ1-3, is DGGITQSPKYLFRKEGQNVTLSCEQNLNHDAMYWYRQDPGQGLRLIYYSQIVNDFQKGDIAEGYSVSREKKESFPLTVTSAQKNPTAFYLCASSSPYAPTKRGNTIYFGEGSWLTVV.

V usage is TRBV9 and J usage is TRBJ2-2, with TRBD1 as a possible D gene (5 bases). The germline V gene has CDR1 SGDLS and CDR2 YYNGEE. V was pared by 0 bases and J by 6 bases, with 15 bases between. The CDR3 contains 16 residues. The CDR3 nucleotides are TGTGCCAGCAGCGTAGCTGTGGCAGGGTCACCCGGGGAGCTGTTTTTT. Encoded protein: CASSVAVAGSPGELFF.

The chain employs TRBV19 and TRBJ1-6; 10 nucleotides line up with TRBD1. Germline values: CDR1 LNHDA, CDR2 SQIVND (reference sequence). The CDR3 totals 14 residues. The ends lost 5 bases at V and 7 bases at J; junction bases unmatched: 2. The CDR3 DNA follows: TGTGCCAGTAGTTCGGGACAGGGGAATTCACCCCTCCACTTT. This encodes CASSSGQGNSPLHF.

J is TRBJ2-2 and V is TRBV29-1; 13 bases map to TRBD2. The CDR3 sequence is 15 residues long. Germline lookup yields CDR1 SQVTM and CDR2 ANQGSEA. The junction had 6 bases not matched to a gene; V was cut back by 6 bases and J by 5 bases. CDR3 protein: CSVGGLAGVTGELFF. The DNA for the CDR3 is TGCAGCGTCGGAGGACTAGCGGGGGTGACCGGGGAGCTGTTTTTT.

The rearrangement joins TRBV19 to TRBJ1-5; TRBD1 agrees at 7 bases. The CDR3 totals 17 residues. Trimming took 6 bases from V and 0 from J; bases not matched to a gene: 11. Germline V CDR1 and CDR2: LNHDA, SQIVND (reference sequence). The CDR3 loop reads CASRRGTDGYSNQPQHF. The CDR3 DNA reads TGTGCCAGTAGAAGGGGGACAGACGGATATAGCAATCAGCCCCAGCATTTT.

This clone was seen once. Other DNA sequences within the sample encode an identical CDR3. CDR3: CASSQVRNEQFF. For the CDR3, the DNA is TGTGCCAGCAGCCAAGTGCGGAATGAGCAGTTCTTC. The chain recombines TRBV3-1 (or the pseudogene TRBV3-2) with TRBJ2-1; no reliable D call. V dropped 1 base and J dropped 7 bases, with 5 bases sitting between them. The length of the CDR3 is 12 residues. The germline V gene encodes CDR1 LGHDT and CDR2 YNNKEL (reference sequence).